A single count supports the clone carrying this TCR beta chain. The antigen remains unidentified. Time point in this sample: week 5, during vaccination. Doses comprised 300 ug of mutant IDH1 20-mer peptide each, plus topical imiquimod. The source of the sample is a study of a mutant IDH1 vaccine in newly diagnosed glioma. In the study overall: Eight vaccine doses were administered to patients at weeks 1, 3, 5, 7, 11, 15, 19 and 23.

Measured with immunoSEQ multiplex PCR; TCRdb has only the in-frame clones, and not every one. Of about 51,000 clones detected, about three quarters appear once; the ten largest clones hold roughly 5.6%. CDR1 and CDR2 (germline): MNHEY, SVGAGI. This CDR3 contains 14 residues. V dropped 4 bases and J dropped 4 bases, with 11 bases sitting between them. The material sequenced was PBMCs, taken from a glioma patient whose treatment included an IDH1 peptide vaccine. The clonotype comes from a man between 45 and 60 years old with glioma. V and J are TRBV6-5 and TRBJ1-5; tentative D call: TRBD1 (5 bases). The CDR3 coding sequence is TGTGCCAGCAGTTCCGAACGGGGGAATCAGCCCCAGCATTTT. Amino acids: CASSSERGNQPQHF.